These 24 T cell receptor beta chains were all obtained from the same sample, sequenced in a study of shared clonotypes between healthy human individuals. Produced via immunoSEQ multiplex PCR; TCRdb's table is partial and in-frame only. Of 800,000 to 1,200,000 clones in the sample, about 80% were seen once. Specimen: memory CD4+ T cells from PBMCs. Subset: CD45RA-negative fraction. The receptors were sampled from a young man in good health. Some clones in this sample may be carry-over from other donors' samples.

The sample holds a few counts of this clone. This chain uses TRBV18 with TRBJ1-5; D unclear. The CDR3 is 16 amino acids. Per germline, CDR1 KGHSH and CDR2 LQKENI. Trimming removed 3 bases at V and 0 bases at J, with 12 bases between. In nucleotides, the CDR3 is TGTGCCAGCTCACCCTACTCCGTTAATAGCAATCAGCCCCAGCATTTT. Its translation is CASSPYSVNSNQPQHF.

This clone was detected only a few times. The chain has TRBV27 and TRBJ1-5; D perhaps matches TRBD1 (5 bases). CDR3 size: 15 residues. Germline V gives CDR1 MNHEY, CDR2 SMNVEV (reference sequence). V was trimmed by 8 bases and J by 4 bases, leaving 18 bases between them. The CDR3 bases are TGTGCCAGCGGTCCTACACGGGACGGGAATCAGCCCCAGCATTTT. Its protein is CASGPTRDGNQPQHF.

The J gene is TRBJ2-1, the V gene TRBV6-4; D perhaps matches TRBD2 (6 bases). Germline CDR1 reads MRHNA; CDR2 reads SNTAGT. The CDR3 is 13 residues long. Trimming stripped 5 bases from V and 4 bases from J, with 9 bases between. In nucleotides, the CDR3 is TGTGCCAGCAGTCCGGGACTTTACAATGAGCAGTTCTTC. It codes for CASSPGLYNEQFF.

As to this clone: This same CDR3 is encoded by further DNA sequences in the sample. The V gene is TRBV6-5, the J gene TRBJ1-4; D is uncertain. CDR1 MNHEY and CDR2 SVGAGI come from the germline V gene. The CDR3 is made up of 14 amino acids. Trimming took off 0 bases at V and 8 bases at J, with 10 bases between the two ends. DNA of the CDR3: TGTGCCAGCAGTTACTCCGGGCAGGTAGAAAAACTGTTTTTT. The encoded protein is CASSYSGQVEKLFF.

This chain connects TRBV5-4 to TRBJ2-2; a possible D gene is TRBD2 (5 bases). The CDR3 sequence is 15 residues long. CDR1 is SGHNT, CDR2 YYREEE, per germline (reference sequence). V dropped 1 base and J dropped 2 bases, with 9 bases sitting between them. The CDR3 here is CASSLRLANTGELFF. The CDR3 coding sequence is TGTGCCAGCAGCTTGAGGCTAGCCAACACCGGGGAGCTGTTTTTT.

V usage is TRBV7-2 and J usage is TRBJ2-2; D is perhaps TRBD2 (6 bases). The V end was cut by 7 bases, the J end by 0 bases, with 15 bases between. This CDR3 spans 16 amino acids. Germline CDR1 and CDR2: SGHTA and FQGNSA. DNA of the CDR3: TGTGCCAGCAACCGCCGGGGGACCACGAACACCGGGGAGCTGTTTTTT. Its translation is CASNRRGTTNTGELFF.

This clone was seen more than once but under ten times. The chain recombines TRBV7-9 with TRBJ2-4; 11 nucleotides align to TRBD2. This CDR3 comprises 17 residues. Germline values: CDR1 SEHNR, CDR2 FQNEAQ (reference sequence). V lost 5 bases, J lost 3 bases, and 9 bases stayed unmatched. The DNA for the CDR3 is TGTGCCAGCAGCCTTACCGGGACTAGCGGTCTCAAAAACATTCAGTACTTC. This codes for CASSLTGTSGLKNIQYF.

This clone appeared a single time. V usage is TRBV6-1 and J usage is TRBJ2-5, with D unresolved. The DNA end is a closer match to TRBJ2-7, so the J assignment may be wrong. Looked up from germline, CDR1 is MNHNS and CDR2 is SASEGT. The CDR3 sequence is 13 residues long. This CDR3 reads CASSEAPSYEQYF. The DNA of the CDR3 is TGTGCCAGCAGTGAAGCTCCCAGCTACGAGCAGTACTTC.

The V call is TRBV9, the J call TRBJ2-7; no clear D gene. The CDR3 runs 15 residues. Trimming cost V 3 bases and J 6 bases, with 19 bases left between them. The germline gives CDR1 SGDLS, CDR2 YYNGEE. The chain's CDR3 is CASSAGLGLGSEQYF. The CDR3 bases are TGTGCCAGCAGCGCCGGGTTGGGTTTAGGTAGCGAGCAGTACTTC. Full variable domain (remainder filled in from reference TRBV9 and TRBJ2-7): DSGVTQTPKHLITATGQRVTLRCSPRSGDLSVYWYQQSLDQGLQFLIQYYNGEERAKGNILERFSAQQFPDLHSELNLSSLELGDSALYFCASSAGLGLGSEQYFGPGTRLTVT.

The rearrangement uses TRBV5-4 and TRBJ2-3, with 10 bases fitting TRBD2. Trimming cost V 2 bases and J 4 bases; bases outside gene matches: 7. The germline CDR1 and CDR2 sequences are SGHNT and YYREEE (reference sequence). CDR3 size: 16 residues. DNA for the CDR3: TGTGCCAGCAGCTTAGCGAGCGGGAGGGTGGCAGATACGCAGTATTTT. It codes for CASSLASGRVADTQYF.

A word on this clone: The sample has other DNA sequences that encode this CDR3 too. The V and J genes are TRBV5-1 and TRBJ2-7; D might be TRBD1 (6 bases). V shed 4 bases and J shed 3 bases, with 11 bases lying between them. The CDR3 covers 13 residues. Germline assignment: CDR1 SGHRS and CDR2 YFSETQ. CDR3 sequence: CASSLGQRYEQYF. In DNA form, the CDR3 reads TGCGCCAGCAGCCTAGGACAGCGCTACGAGCAGTACTTC.

This chain connects TRBV9 to TRBJ2-3; D gene unclear. The CDR3 is made up of 16 amino acids. Trimming left V 3 bases short and J 2 bases short, with 16 bases between. Germline CDR1 and CDR2: SGDLS and YYNGEE. The CDR3 sequence is CASSAGYTSSTDTQYF. As DNA, the CDR3 is TGTGCCAGCAGCGCCGGCTATACCAGTTCCACAGATACGCAGTATTTT.

V gene TRBV7-3 combines with J gene TRBJ2-1; no firm D call. The CDR3 contains 15 residues. Trimming shortened V by 2 bases and J by 0 bases, and 8 bases separated the two germline ends. Germline V CDR1 and CDR2: SGHTA, FQGTGA. The CDR3 DNA is TGTGCCAGCAGCTTAGCTGGTCCCTCCTACAATGAGCAGTTCTTC. It encodes CASSLAGPSYNEQFF.

This clone was seen only a few times. The V call is TRBV9, the J call TRBJ2-7, with a possible D match to TRBD1 (6 bases). V was pared by 0 bases and J by 2 bases, with 15 bases between. Germline V CDR1 and CDR2: SGDLS, YYNGEE. The CDR3 covers 16 residues. As DNA, the CDR3 is TGTGCCAGCAGCGTAGGTCCAGGGGTTAGCGCCTACGAGCAGTACTTC. Amino acids: CASSVGPGVSAYEQYF.

The chain joins TRBV9 to TRBJ2-3; D uncertain. V gave up 4 bases and J gave up 6 bases, with 15 bases separating them. CDR1 SGDLS and CDR2 YYNGEE come from the germline V gene. The CDR3 totals 14 residues. CDR3 in DNA: TGTGCCAGCAGCACCCGCCGGGTGGGGGATACGCAGTATTTT. Protein sequence: CASSTRRVGDTQYF.

This chain connects TRBV5-1 to TRBJ2-5; 9 bases are shared with TRBD1. The junction had 12 bases not matched to a gene; V was cut back by 5 bases and J by 4 bases. The CDR3 runs 16 residues. Germline V lookup: CDR1 SGHRS, CDR2 YFSETQ. The CDR3 spells CASSPTGGSGLETQYF. In DNA, the CDR3 is TGCGCCAGCAGTCCGACAGGGGGTAGTGGGTTAGAGACCCAGTACTTC.

This chain links TRBV9 with TRBJ1-4; D ambiguous. The CDR3 totals 17 residues. Per germline, CDR1 SGDLS and CDR2 YYNGEE. Trimming removed 0 bases at V and 5 bases at J, with 17 bases between. CDR3: CASSVGAGPAGNEKLFF. DNA for the CDR3: TGTGCCAGCAGCGTAGGTGCAGGACCGGCTGGCAATGAAAAACTGTTTTTT.

V and J are TRBV7-9 and TRBJ2-2, with 8 bases identical to TRBD1. Trimming at V came to 1 base and at J to 15 bases, leaving 7 bases not matched to a gene. This CDR3 has 13 residues. Germline CDR1 is SEHNR and CDR2 is FQNEAQ (reference sequence). CDR3 protein: CASSLDGQGRMFF. CDR3 nucleotide sequence: TGTGCCAGCAGCTTAGATGGACAGGGAAGGATGTTTTTT.

This rearrangement joins TRBV2 to TRBJ1-1, with 8 bases identical to TRBD1. With V trimmed by 10 bases and J by 0 bases, 4 bases remained unmatched. This CDR3 is 13 amino acids long. Germline CDR1 and CDR2: SNHLY and FYNNEI. The CDR3 DNA reads as TGTGCCACCCTGACAGGGGTGAACACTGAAGCTTTCTTT. This encodes CATLTGVNTEAFF.

The chain is built from TRBV30 and TRBJ1-5, with D possibly TRBD1 on 6 matching bases. Looked up from germline, CDR1 is GTSNPN and CDR2 is SVGIG (reference sequence). V was shortened by 5 bases and J by 1 base, with 9 bases between the two germline ends. The CDR3 length is 13 residues. The CDR3 DNA is TGTGCCTGGGCCCAGGGGAGCAATCAGCCCCAGCATTTT. Amino acid sequence: CAWAQGSNQPQHF.

V gene TRBV2 combines with J gene TRBJ2-7, with D tentatively TRBD2 (6 bases). V shed 4 bases and J shed 5 bases, with 18 bases lying between them. There are 15 residues in the CDR3. Germline lookup yields CDR1 SNHLY and CDR2 FYNNEI. The CDR3 reads CASSVGRTGSDEQYF. As DNA, the CDR3 is TGTGCCAGCAGTGTGGGACGGACCGGGAGCGACGAGCAGTACTTC.

V gene TRBV30 combines with J gene TRBJ2-3; D remains unclear. The V end lost 3 bases, the J end lost 4 bases, and 11 bases lay between the germline ends. The CDR3 covers 13 residues. The germline V gene has CDR1 GTSNPN and CDR2 SVGIG (reference sequence). This CDR3 reads CAWRDWAADTQYF. CDR3 DNA sequence: TGTGCCTGGAGGGATTGGGCTGCAGATACGCAGTATTTT.

This clone was seen a few times. The chain uses TRBV4-1 and TRBJ2-7; 9 bases map to TRBD1. Germline CDR1 and CDR2: MGHRA and YSYEKL. V was pared by 2 bases and J by 6 bases, with 8 bases of the junction left unmatched. The CDR3 is made up of 15 amino acids. In DNA, the CDR3 is TGCGCCAGCAGCCAAACGGGGACAGGGCAATCCGAGCAGTACTTC. This gives the protein CASSQTGTGQSEQYF.

The chain carries TRBV5-8 and TRBJ1-2; 9 bases align to TRBD1. The CDR3 covers 15 residues. The J segment lost 4 bases and the V segment lost 1 base, leaving 5 bases of the junction unmatched. CDR1 and CDR2 (germline): SGHTS, YDEGEE. The CDR3 nucleotides read TGTGCCAGCAGCTTGTTTAGGACAGGGGCCTATGGCTACACCTTC. Its protein product is CASSLFRTGAYGYTF. Drawing the rest from reference TRBV5-8 and TRBJ1-2, the complete variable domain is EAGVTQSPTHLIKTRGQQATLRCSPISGHTSVYWYQQALGLGLQFLLWYDEGEERNRGNFPPRFSGRQFPNYSSELNVNALELEDSALYLCASSLFRTGAYGYTFGSGTRLTVV.